This T cell receptor (beta chain) was sequenced in a study of siplizumab effects on memory and regulatory T cells. The CDR3 is 14 residues long. Germline V CDR1 and CDR2: MNHEY, SMNVEV (reference sequence). Trimming removed 2 bases at V and 5 bases at J, with 12 bases between. Study-wide findings and caveats: Siplizumab cultures yielded proliferating Tregs whose suppressive function was not confirmed. Among sequences traceable to unstimulated CD4+ memory cells, alloreactive ones were significantly reduced by siplizumab. A small minority of alloreactive clones were mapped to unstimulated subsets.

Assay: immunoSEQ multiplex PCR; the TCRdb copy retains only in-frame clones and omits some. The sample lists tens of thousands of clones, 93% occurring once. As for this clone: Its target is not known.

Material: CD8+ T cells sorted from blood. This receptor was taken from a human donor in good health. The chain couples TRBV27 to TRBJ2-5; possibly TRBD1 for D (6 bases). The CDR3 nucleotides read TGTGCCAGCAGTTTAGGGACATCCTGGGAGACCCAGTACTTC. This encodes CASSLGTSWETQYF.